This T cell receptor beta chain was identified during a study of cytomegalovirus exposure and HLA in healthy donors. Study in general: A prior study identified some 100 million unique TCR beta sequences from about 179 million T cells. Notes on the study in general: Across donors, most TCRs were seen rarely, yet some public ones were widespread. A later analysis found TCR association rates differed by HLA locus, highest for DRB1 and lowest for HLA-C.

Of note for this clone: The target antigen is unknown.

Primers: 60 Vbeta forward and 13 Jbeta reverse. The protocol was immunoSEQ multiplex PCR, while the TCRdb copy is restricted to in-frame clones and leaves out a portion. The sample contains roughly 150,000 clones, over 75% of which appear only once. The CDR3 contains 13 residues. The ends were cut back, 5 bases at V and 0 bases at J, with 8 bases in the middle. The germline V gene encodes CDR1 SGHTA and CDR2 FQGNSA. This TCR came from a man aged 50-60 years in good health and CMV-seropositive. The chain has TRBV7-2 and TRBJ2-7; D is uncertain. Sequencing was performed on PBMCs. In DNA, the CDR3 is TGTGCCAGCAGCCTAATTAGCTCCTACGAGCAGTACTTC. This codes for CASSLISSYEQYF.